What follows is one TCR beta chain and its context. What it binds is unknown. This record comes from a study of T cell repertoires in cytomegalovirus infection. Each CDR3 protein gets one entry after TCRdb re-called the reads with MiXCR. The sample carries around 750,000 distinct CDR3 sequences, less than 35% recorded once. CDR1 is MNHEY, CDR2 SVGAGI, per germline. The CDR3 runs to 12 residues. Trimming took 9 bases from V and 7 from J, leaving 14 bases between them. V gene TRBV6-5 combines with J gene TRBJ2-3, with D hard to call. This sample comprised cultured CD8+ T cells from PBMCs, obtained from culture after CMV antigen stimulation. The clonotype originates from a human donor in good health (CMV status not recorded). Some clones in this sample may be carry-over from other donors' samples. The CDR3 loop reads CASALDGHTQYF. The CDR3 DNA reads as TGTGCCAGTGCTCTGGATGGGCATACGCAGTATTTT.